This TCR beta chain emerged from a study of technical replicates of blood from a handful of donors. Losses at the gene ends were 4 bases for V and 5 bases for J; bases not matched to a gene: 9. Germline CDR1 SEHNR, CDR2 FQNEAQ (reference sequence). The CDR3 runs to 15 residues. Data came from immunoSEQ multiplex PCR; TCRdb stores just in-frame clones and leaves some out. The sample has more than 75,000 clones, just over 90% seen once. The sequence was obtained from a human donor in good health. The V gene is TRBV7-9, the J gene TRBJ2-3; 7 bases agree with TRBD2. The sequenced sample was T cells isolated from PBMCs. For the CDR3, the DNA is TGTGCCAGCAGCTCCCGGGGGGTCAGAGAAGATACGCAGTATTTT. Protein: CASSSRGVREDTQYF. The complete variable domain, with remaining parts taken from reference TRBV7-9 and TRBJ2-3, reads DTGVSQNPRHKITKRGQNVTFRCDPISEHNRLYWYRQTLGQGPEFLTYFQNEAQLEKSRLLSDRFSAERPKGSFSTLEIQRTEQGDSAMYLCASSSRGVREDTQYFGPGTRLTVL.